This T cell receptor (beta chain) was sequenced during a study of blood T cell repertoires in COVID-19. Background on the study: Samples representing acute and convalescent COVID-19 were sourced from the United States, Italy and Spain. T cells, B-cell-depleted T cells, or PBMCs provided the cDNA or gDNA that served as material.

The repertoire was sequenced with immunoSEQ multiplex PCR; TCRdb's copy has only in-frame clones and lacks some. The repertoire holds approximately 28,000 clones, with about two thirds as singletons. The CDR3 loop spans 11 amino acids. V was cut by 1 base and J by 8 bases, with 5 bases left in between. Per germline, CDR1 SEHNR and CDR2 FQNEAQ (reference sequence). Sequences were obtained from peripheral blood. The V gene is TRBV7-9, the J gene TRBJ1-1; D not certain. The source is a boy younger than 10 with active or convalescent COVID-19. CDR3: CASSLDREAFF. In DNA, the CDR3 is TGTGCCAGCAGCTTAGACAGAGAAGCTTTCTTT.